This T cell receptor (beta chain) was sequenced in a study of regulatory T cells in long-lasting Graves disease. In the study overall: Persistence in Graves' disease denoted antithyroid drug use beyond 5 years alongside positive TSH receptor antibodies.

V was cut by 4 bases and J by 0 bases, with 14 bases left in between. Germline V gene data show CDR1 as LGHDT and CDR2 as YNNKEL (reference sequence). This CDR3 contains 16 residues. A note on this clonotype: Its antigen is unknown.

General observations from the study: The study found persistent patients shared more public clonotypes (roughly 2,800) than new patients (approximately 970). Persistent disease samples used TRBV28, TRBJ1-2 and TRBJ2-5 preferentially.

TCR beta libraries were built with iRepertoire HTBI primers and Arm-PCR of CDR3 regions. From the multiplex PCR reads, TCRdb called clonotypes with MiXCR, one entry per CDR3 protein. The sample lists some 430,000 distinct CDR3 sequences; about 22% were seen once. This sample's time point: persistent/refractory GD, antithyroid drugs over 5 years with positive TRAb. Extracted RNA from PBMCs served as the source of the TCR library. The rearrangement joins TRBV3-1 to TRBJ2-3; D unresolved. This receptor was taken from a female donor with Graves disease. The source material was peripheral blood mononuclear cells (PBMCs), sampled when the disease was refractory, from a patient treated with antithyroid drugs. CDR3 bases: TGTGCCAGCAGCCTGCGGTCGCAGGCAAGCACAGATACGCAGTATTTT. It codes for CASSLRSQASTDTQYF.